This is a list of T cell receptor beta chains from one sample in a study of T cell responses to AZD1222 COVID-19 vaccine. The protocol was immunoSEQ multiplex PCR, while the TCRdb copy is restricted to in-frame clones and leaves out a portion. The sample yields about 72,000 clones, roughly nine tenths seen once. This specimen consisted of peripheral blood, obtained 28 days after the second AZD1222 dose. All receptors come from an adult who received the AZD1222 COVID-19 vaccine. CDR3s include the opening cysteine and the closing phenylalanine or tryptophan. The D gene is left open where the match is weak. Size is omitted from some rows. Given values are once, few, many or a class for expanded clones.

j_call clone_size v_call d_call cdr3_aa cdr3_nt
TRBJ2-3 . TRBV2 . CASSVAGNTQYF TGTGCCAGCAGTGTGGCTGGGAATACGCAGTATTTT
TRBJ1-2 . TRBV24-1 TRBD1 CATSDTGTGYYTF TGTGCCACCAGTGATACCGGGACAGGTTACTACACCTTC
TRBJ2-7 once TRBV7-2 . CASSAGRGIEYF TGTGCCAGCAGCGCTGGGCGGGGAATAGAGTACTTC
TRBJ1-5 . TRBV5-6 TRBD1 CASSLGQGLSNQPQHF TGTGCCAGCAGTCTTGGACAGGGCCTTAGCAATCAGCCCCAGCATTTT
TRBJ1-5 . TRBV7-2 . CASSLAGGQPQHF TGTGCCAGCAGCTTAGCGGGGGGTCAGCCCCAGCATTTT
TRBJ2-7 once TRBV5-1 . CASSNSYEQYF TGCGCCAGCAGCAACTCCTACGAGCAGTACTTC
TRBJ1-6 . TRBV7-2 . CASSLLTSDSPLHF TGTGCCAGCAGCCTCCTTACCTCGGATTCACCCCTCCACTTT
TRBJ2-1 . TRBV7-2 TRBD2 CASSRDWTSGYNEQFF TGTGCCAGCAGCCGGGACTGGACTAGCGGGTACAATGAGCAGTTCTTC
TRBJ2-5 . TRBV11-2 . CASSLLELHTQYF TGTGCCAGCAGCTTACTCGAGCTACACACCCAGTACTTC
TRBJ1-4 . TRBV3-1/TRBV3-2 . CASSQRGPGHDEKLFF TGTGCCAGCAGCCAAAGGGGACCGGGACATGATGAAAAACTGTTTTTT